A selection of T cell receptor beta chains follows, all from one sample in a study of cytotoxic CD8 clonotypes in ibrutinib-treated CLL. Produced via immunoSEQ multiplex PCR; TCRdb's table is partial and in-frame only. There are about 200,000 clones in the sample; approximately 70% occur only once, and 5.9% lies in the top ten. Sequencing used PBMCs, obtained after 12 months of ibrutinib treatment. The receptors stem from a human donor with chronic lymphocytic leukemia. Each CDR3 is given with its conserved first and last residue. The D gene is left open where the match is weak. A clone size is listed for some rows: how often the clone was seen (once, few, many), or a class if it is expanded.

TRBJ1-1	TRBV5-1	13	few	NA	TGCGCCAGCGCGCGCGGCGTGAACACTGAAGCTTTCTTT	CASARGVNTEAFF
TRBJ1-6	TRBV7-8	15	once	TRBD1	TGTGCCAGCAGCGCTACCCCGACAGGGCTGCCACCCCTCCACTTT	CASSATPTGLPPLHF
TRBJ2-3	TRBV9	14	NA	NA	TGTGCCAGCAGCGCGACCCTCCTTCACGGTACGCAGTATTTT	CASSATLLHGTQYF
TRBJ2-1	TRBV30	15	NA	TRBD2	TGTGCCTGGAGTGTACGGGGGGGCGCCTACAATGAGCAGTTCTTC	CAWSVRGGAYNEQFF
TRBJ1-2	TRBV29-1	14	NA	NA	TGCAGCGTTGAACGGTTCGAACCTAACTATGGCTACACCTTC	CSVERFEPNYGYTF
TRBJ2-7	TRBV11-2	15	NA	NA	TGTGCCAGCAGTTCCCAGGGGACGAGCTCCTACGAGCAGTACTTC	CASSSQGTSSYEQYF
TRBJ2-7	TRBV21-1	18	NA	NA	TGTGCCAGCAGCAAAGGACTGCGTTTCAGTGGTAGCCCCTACGAGCAGTACTTC	CASSKGLRFSGSPYEQYF
TRBJ1-5	TRBV6-5	15	NA	NA	TGTGCCAGCAGACTGGGAGTGAATAGCAATCAGCCCCAGCATTTT	CASRLGVNSNQPQHF
TRBJ2-1	TRBV7-7	16	NA	TRBD2	TGTGCTAGCAGCCCGAGGACTAGCGGGCTCTACAATGAGCAGTTCTTC	CASSPRTSGLYNEQFF
TRBJ1-5	TRBV28	15	NA	NA	TGTGCCAGCAGTTTTTATGGGGCTGGCAATCAGCCCCAGCATTTT	CASSFYGAGNQPQHF
TRBJ2-5	TRBV11-3	17	NA	TRBD2	TGTGCCAGCAGCCGTAGTTCGACTAGCGGGAGCGGTGAGACCCAGTACTTC	CASSRSSTSGSGETQYF
TRBJ2-7	TRBV11-2	12	few	NA	TGTGCCAGCAGCTTCTCTAGCTTCGAGCAGTACTTC	CASSFSSFEQYF
TRBJ2-1	TRBV2	13	NA	TRBD2	TGTGCCAGCAGTGTAAAGGGGAGGGATGAGCAGTTCTTC	CASSVKGRDEQFF
TRBJ1-4	TRBV5-1	16	NA	NA	TGCGCCAGCAGCTTGGCCGGGGGGCCGGGGAATGAAAAACTGTTTTTT	CASSLAGGPGNEKLFF
TRBJ2-1	TRBV4-3	12	NA	NA	TGCGCCAGCAGCCATGGTGGGACCAAGCAGTTCTTC	CASSHGGTKQFF